The 20 T cell receptor beta chains listed next were all sequenced from one sample in a study of blood T cell repertoires in COVID-19. Generated by immunoSEQ multiplex PCR, the TCRdb table keeps only in-frame clones and is missing some. The table includes approximately 250,000 clones, 75% to 90% detected once. Sample: PBMCs or T cells enriched from blood (not recorded which). The source of these receptors is a woman under 40 with acute COVID-19.

V gene TRBV18 combines with J gene TRBJ1-3, with D unresolved. V lost 3 bases and J 3 bases, leaving 9 bases between the germline ends. Germline CDR1 and CDR2: KGHSH and LQKENI. The CDR3 contains 14 residues. In nucleotides, the CDR3 is TGTGCCAGCTCACCCCAGGTAGATGGAAACACCATATATTTT. The encoded protein is CASSPQVDGNTIYF. Drawing the rest from reference TRBV18 and TRBJ1-3, the complete variable domain is NAGVMQNPRHLVRRRGQEARLRCSPMKGHSHVYWYRQLPEEGLKFMVYLQKENIIDESGMPKERFSAEFPKEGPSILRIQQVVRGDSAAYFCASSPQVDGNTIYFGEGSWLTVV.

V gene TRBV19 combines with J gene TRBJ2-5; tentative D call: TRBD1 (6 bases). Germline loops: CDR1 LNHDA, CDR2 SQIVND (reference sequence). CDR3 size: 13 residues. Trimming removed 6 bases at V and 2 bases at J, with 10 bases between. The CDR3 loop reads CASSRTVQETQYF. The CDR3 region has the DNA TGTGCCAGTAGCAGGACAGTTCAAGAGACCCAGTACTTC.

The chain joins TRBV28 to TRBJ2-5, with TRBD2 matching 12 bases. With 8 bases clipped from V and 4 bases from J, the junction kept 8 bases outside the gene matches. The CDR3 consists of 15 residues. The V gene's germline CDR1 is MDHEN and CDR2 SYDVKM. CDR3 protein: CASRLAGAVGETQYF. For the CDR3, the DNA is TGTGCCAGCCGACTAGCGGGAGCGGTGGGAGAGACCCAGTACTTC.

The V call is TRBV27, the J call TRBJ2-7; 10 nucleotides line up with TRBD1. This CDR3 spans 15 amino acids. Germline V CDR1 and CDR2: MNHEY, SMNVEV (reference sequence). Germline trimming cut 5 bases from V and 3 bases from J; bases unmatched to any gene: 7. CDR3 nucleotide sequence: TGTGCCAGCAGTCCGGTGACAGGGGGCTTCTACGAGCAGTACTTC. Translation: CASSPVTGGFYEQYF.

The CDR3 region is CSVEDPLAGSTDTQYF. The CDR3 nucleotides are TGCAGCGTTGAAGATCCGCTAGCGGGAAGCACAGATACGCAGTATTTT. The V call is TRBV29-1, the J call TRBJ2-3, with TRBD2 matching 9 bases. Germline CDR1 reads SQVTM; CDR2 reads ANQGSEA. After removal of 0 bases from V and 0 bases from J, the junction contained 4 bases not matched to a gene. CDR3 size: 16 residues.

This chain links TRBV19 with TRBJ2-1, with D unresolved. V was trimmed by 2 bases and J by 6 bases, leaving 14 bases between them. CDR1 is LNHDA, CDR2 SQIVND, per germline (reference sequence). This CDR3 spans 15 amino acids. DNA for the CDR3: TGTGCCAGTAGTATATTAGGTGGAGTTCCCAATGAGCAGTTCTTC. It encodes CASSILGGVPNEQFF.

This chain connects TRBV5-5 to TRBJ2-1, with 9 bases that match TRBD2. The germline CDR1 and CDR2 sequences are SGHKS and YYEKEE (reference sequence). Trimming at V came to 0 bases and at J to 5 bases, leaving 6 bases not matched to a gene. CDR3 length: 16 residues. In DNA, the CDR3 is TGTGCCAGCAGCTTGGGAGGACTAGCGCCCGACAATGAGCAGTTCTTC. This gives the protein CASSLGGLAPDNEQFF.

CDR3 loop: CASSLSGVKNTGELFF. The CDR3 DNA reads as TGTGCCAGCAGCTTATCAGGGGTCAAGAACACCGGGGAGCTGTTTTTT. This chain links TRBV13 with TRBJ2-2; tentatively, D is TRBD1 (6 bases). V was clipped by 2 bases and J by 1 base, with 11 bases between them. Germline V gene data show CDR1 as PRHDT and CDR2 as FYEKMQ (reference sequence). The length of the CDR3 is 16 residues. The full variable domain, in which reference TRBV13 and TRBJ2-2 provide the parts outside the CDR3, is AAGVIQSPRHLIKEKRETATLKCYPIPRHDTVYWYQQGPGQDPQFLISFYEKMQSDKGSIPDRFSAQQFSDYHSELNMSSLELGDSALYFCASSLSGVKNTGELFFGEGSRLTVL.

V is TRBV5-1 and J is TRBJ2-2; tentative D call: TRBD1 (6 bases). The CDR3 contains 15 residues. Trimming removed 4 bases from V and 4 bases from J, with 14 bases in between. Per germline, CDR1 SGHRS and CDR2 YFSETQ. The CDR3 DNA follows: TGCGCCAGCAGCAGGGATGGACAGAGCACCGGGGAGCTGTTTTTT. It codes for CASSRDGQSTGELFF.

The rearrangement uses TRBV6-5 and TRBJ2-2; tentative D call: TRBD1 (5 bases). Germline V gene sequence: CDR1 MNHEY, CDR2 SVGAGI. There are 14 residues in the CDR3. Trimming stripped 6 bases from V and 1 base from J, with 9 bases between. The DNA of the CDR3 is TGTGCCAGCAGAACCACAGGGAACACCGGGGAGCTGTTTTTT. Protein: CASRTTGNTGELFF.

The chain links TRBV27 to TRBJ2-7; the D gene is possibly TRBD2 (6 bases). The V gene lost 3 bases and the J gene lost 0 bases, with 15 bases spanning the gap. The CDR3 is made up of 16 amino acids. The germline V gene has CDR1 MNHEY and CDR2 SMNVEV (reference sequence). CDR3 in amino acids: CASSLGVGGNSYEQYF. CDR3 nucleotide sequence: TGTGCCAGCAGTTTGGGTGTGGGGGGAAACTCCTACGAGCAGTACTTC.

This chain connects TRBV6-5 to TRBJ1-1; the match to TRBD1 covers 7 bases. The trim removed 6 bases at V and 4 bases at J, leaving 8 bases unmatched. Germline V gene lookup returns CDR1 MNHEY and CDR2 SVGAGI. This CDR3 is 14 amino acids long. Here the CDR3 reads CASSRGQTATEAFF. CDR3 nucleotides: TGTGCCAGCAGCCGGGGACAGACGGCCACTGAAGCTTTCTTT.

Comments on this clone: At one end the junction does not follow the germline gene, possibly because of a read error. This sequence joins TRBV6-5 and TRBJ1-6, with a weak D call TRBD1 (6 bases). The germline V gene has CDR1 MNHEY and CDR2 SVGAGI. This CDR3 comprises 15 residues. CDR3 nucleotides: TGTGCCAGCAGTAACAGCCACAGGGATCATTCACTCCTCCACTTT. Amino acids: CASSNSHRDHSLLHF.

The genes are TRBV19 and TRBJ1-1, with D perhaps TRBD1 (5 bases). Germline V CDR1 and CDR2: LNHDA, SQIVND (reference sequence). With 10 bases removed from V and 1 base from J, the gap between germline ends came to 13 bases. This CDR3 is built from 13 residues. For the CDR3, the DNA is TGTGCCACTGGGGACTTACAGAACACTGAAGCTTTCTTT. Protein sequence: CATGDLQNTEAFF.

This clone was recorded once. The chain joins TRBV4-3 to TRBJ1-6; D not resolved. Trimming shortened V by 0 bases and J by 13 bases, and 13 bases separated the two germline ends. This CDR3 is built from 14 residues. The germline CDR1 and CDR2 sequences are LGHNA and YSLEER. CDR3 protein: CASSQDGLYFPLHF. In DNA form, the CDR3 reads TGCGCCAGCAGCCAAGACGGTCTATATTTCCCCCTCCACTTT.

The chain joins TRBV16 to TRBJ2-3, with 9 positions matching TRBD2. CDR1 is KGHSY and CDR2 is FQNENV in the germline V gene. Losses at the gene ends were 0 bases for V and 2 bases for J; bases not matched to a gene: 9. The CDR3 totals 18 residues. The CDR3 DNA reads TGTGCCAGCAGCCAATCTGTGGCTAGCGGGGTAACCACAGATACGCAGTATTTT. Protein sequence: CASSQSVASGVTTDTQYF.

The rearrangement links TRBV28 to TRBJ1-1; no definite D call. Trimming took off 7 bases at V and 7 bases at J, with 13 bases between the two ends. CDR1 is MDHEN and CDR2 is SYDVKM in the germline V gene. This CDR3 has 12 amino acids. The CDR3: CASTRGEGEAFF. The CDR3 DNA reads as TGTGCCAGCACCCGTGGTGAGGGTGAAGCTTTCTTT. The whole variable domain, filled in from reference TRBV28 and TRBJ1-1, reads DVKVTQSSRYLVKRTGEKVFLECVQDMDHENMFWYRQDPGLGLRLIYFSYDVKMKEKGDIPEGYSVSREKKERFSLILESASTNQTSMYLCASTRGEGEAFFGQGTRLTVV.

The J gene is TRBJ1-1, the V gene TRBV7-3; 8 nucleotides agree with TRBD1. With V trimmed by 5 bases and J by 11 bases, 16 bases remained unmatched. The germline V gene encodes CDR1 SGHTA and CDR2 FQGTGA. The CDR3 has 15 amino acids. The CDR3 region is CASSQGPVNQGAAFF. The CDR3 DNA follows: TGTGCCAGCAGCCAAGGCCCCGTTAACCAGGGGGCGGCTTTCTTT.

The chain recombines TRBV7-3 with TRBJ2-1, with a tentative D call TRBD2 (5 bases). Germline V CDR1 and CDR2: SGHTA, FQGTGA. Trimming removed 4 bases from V and 7 bases from J, with 17 bases in between. The CDR3 has 15 residues. The CDR3 nucleotides read TGTGCCAGCAGCTCCGACCCGGCTCGGAGGAATGAGCAGTTCTTC. This translates into CASSSDPARRNEQFF. Filled out from reference TRBV7-3 and TRBJ2-1, the complete variable domain reads GAGVSQTPSNKVTEKGKYVELRCDPISGHTALYWYRQSLGQGPEFLIYFQGTGAADDSGLPNDRFFAVRPEGSVSTLKIQRTERGDSAVYLCASSSDPARRNEQFFGPGTRLTVL.

The chain combines TRBV24-1 with TRBJ1-2; D not certain. The CDR3 spans 14 residues. The V gene lost 2 bases and the J gene lost 1 base, with 7 bases spanning the gap. The germline V gene encodes CDR1 KGHDR and CDR2 SFDVKD. DNA of the CDR3: TGTGCCACCAGTGATTCGGGGAATAACTATGGCTACACCTTC. Its translation is CATSDSGNNYGYTF.